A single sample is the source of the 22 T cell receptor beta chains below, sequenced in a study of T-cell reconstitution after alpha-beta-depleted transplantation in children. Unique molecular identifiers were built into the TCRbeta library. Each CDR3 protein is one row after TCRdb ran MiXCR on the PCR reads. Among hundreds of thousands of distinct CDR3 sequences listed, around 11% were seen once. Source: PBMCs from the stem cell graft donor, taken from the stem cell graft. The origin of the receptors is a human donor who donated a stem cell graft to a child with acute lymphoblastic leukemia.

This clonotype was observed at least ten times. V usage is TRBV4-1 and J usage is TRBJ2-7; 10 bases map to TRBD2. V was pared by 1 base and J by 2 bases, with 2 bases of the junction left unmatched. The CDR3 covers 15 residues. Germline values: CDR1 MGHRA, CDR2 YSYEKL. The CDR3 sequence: CASSQATSGAYEQYF. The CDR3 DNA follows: TGCGCCAGCAGCCAAGCAACTAGCGGGGCCTACGAGCAGTACTTC.

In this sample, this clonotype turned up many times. The CDR3 bases are TGTGCCAGCAGTAGGAGAAGCACAGATACGCAGTATTTT. It encodes CASSRRSTDTQYF. The J gene is TRBJ2-3, the V gene TRBV6-1; unclear D gene. The germline V and J ends were trimmed by 5 bases and 0 bases, with 6 bases remaining between them. Germline V gives CDR1 MNHNS, CDR2 SASEGT. This CDR3 has 13 amino acids.

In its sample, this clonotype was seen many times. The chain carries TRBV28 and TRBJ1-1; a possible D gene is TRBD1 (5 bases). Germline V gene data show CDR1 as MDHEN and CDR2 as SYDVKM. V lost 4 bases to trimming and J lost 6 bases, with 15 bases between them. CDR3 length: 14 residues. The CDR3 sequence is CASSWGRVVAEAFF. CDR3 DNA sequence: TGTGCCAGCAGTTGGGGCAGGGTAGTGGCTGAAGCTTTCTTT.

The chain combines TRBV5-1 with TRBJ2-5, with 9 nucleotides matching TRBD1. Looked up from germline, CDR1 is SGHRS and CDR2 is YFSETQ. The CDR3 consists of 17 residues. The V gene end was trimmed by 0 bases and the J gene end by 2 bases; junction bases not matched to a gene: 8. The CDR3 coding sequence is TGCGCCAGCAGCTTGGGGACAGGGGCCCCTCCTCAAGAGACCCAGTACTTC. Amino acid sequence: CASSLGTGAPPQETQYF.

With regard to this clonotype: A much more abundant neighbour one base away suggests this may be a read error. The CDR3 spells CSVDDPRTGNTEAFF. CDR3 DNA: TGCAGCGTTGATGACCCTCGGACGGGGAACACTGAAGCTTTCTTT. The chain uses TRBV29-1 and TRBJ1-1; D ambiguous. V lost 3 bases to trimming and J lost 1 base, with 15 bases between them. The CDR3 spans 15 residues. CDR1 and CDR2 (germline): SQVTM, ANQGSEA.

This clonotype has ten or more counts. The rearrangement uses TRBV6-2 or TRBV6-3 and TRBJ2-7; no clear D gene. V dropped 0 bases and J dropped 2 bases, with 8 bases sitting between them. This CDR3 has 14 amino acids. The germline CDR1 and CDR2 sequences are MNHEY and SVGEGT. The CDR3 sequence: CASSYSNQAYEQYF. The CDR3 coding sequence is TGTGCCAGCAGTTACTCGAACCAGGCCTACGAGCAGTACTTC.

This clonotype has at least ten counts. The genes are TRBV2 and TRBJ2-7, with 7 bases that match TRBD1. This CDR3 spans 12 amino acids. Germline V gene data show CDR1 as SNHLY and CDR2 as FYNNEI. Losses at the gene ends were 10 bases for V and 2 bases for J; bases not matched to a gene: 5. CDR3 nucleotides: TGTGCCACGACAGGGAGCGCCTACGAGCAGTACTTC. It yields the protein CATTGSAYEQYF.

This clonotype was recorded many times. The CDR3, as DNA: TGTGCCAGCGATGCGGGGACAGATAATTCACCCCTCCACTTT. As protein: CASDAGTDNSPLHF. This chain connects TRBV12-3 or TRBV12-4 to TRBJ1-6, with 7 bases that match TRBD1. After removal of 8 bases from V and 5 bases from J, the junction contained 6 bases not matched to a gene. The CDR3 is made up of 14 amino acids.

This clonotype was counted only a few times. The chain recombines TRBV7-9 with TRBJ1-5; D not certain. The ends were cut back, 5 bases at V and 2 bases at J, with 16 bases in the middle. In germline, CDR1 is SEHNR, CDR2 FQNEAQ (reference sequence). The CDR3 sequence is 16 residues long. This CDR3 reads CASSAPAPGGNQPQHF. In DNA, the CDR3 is TGTGCCAGCAGCGCACCGGCTCCTGGGGGCAATCAGCCCCAGCATTTT. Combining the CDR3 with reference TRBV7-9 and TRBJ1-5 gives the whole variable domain DTGVSQNPRHKITKRGQNVTFRCDPISEHNRLYWYRQTLGQGPEFLTYFQNEAQLEKSRLLSDRFSAERPKGSFSTLEIQRTEQGDSAMYLCASSAPAPGGNQPQHFGDGTRLSIL.

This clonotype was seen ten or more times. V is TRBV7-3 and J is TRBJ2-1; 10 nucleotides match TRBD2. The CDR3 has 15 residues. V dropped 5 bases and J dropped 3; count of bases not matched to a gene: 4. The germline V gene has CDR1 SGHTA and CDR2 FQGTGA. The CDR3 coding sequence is TGTGCCAGCAGCCCTACTAGCGGGAACTACAATGAGCAGTTCTTC. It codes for CASSPTSGNYNEQFF.

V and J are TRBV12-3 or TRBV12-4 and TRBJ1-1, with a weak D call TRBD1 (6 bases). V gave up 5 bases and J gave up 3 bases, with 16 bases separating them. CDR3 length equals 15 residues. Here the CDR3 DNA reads TGTGCCAGCAGTCCGGGGACATCCGAGGACACTGAAGCTTTCTTT. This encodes CASSPGTSEDTEAFF.

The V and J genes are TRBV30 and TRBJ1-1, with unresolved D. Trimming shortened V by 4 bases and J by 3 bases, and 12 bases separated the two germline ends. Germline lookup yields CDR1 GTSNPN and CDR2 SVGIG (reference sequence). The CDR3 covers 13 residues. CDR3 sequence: CAWMYSLDTEAFF. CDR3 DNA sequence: TGTGCCTGGATGTACAGCCTGGACACTGAAGCTTTCTTT. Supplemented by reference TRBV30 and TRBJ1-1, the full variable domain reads SQTIHQWPATLVQPVGSPLSLECTVEGTSNPNLYWYRQAAGRGLQLLFYSVGIGQISSEVPQNLSASRPQDRQFILSSKKLLLSDSGFYLCAWMYSLDTEAFFGQGTRLTVV.

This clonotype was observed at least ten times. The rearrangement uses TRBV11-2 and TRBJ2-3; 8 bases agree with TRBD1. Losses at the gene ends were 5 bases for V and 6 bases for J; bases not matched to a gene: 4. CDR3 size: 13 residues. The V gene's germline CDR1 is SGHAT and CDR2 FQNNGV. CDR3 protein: CASSPWTGDTQYF. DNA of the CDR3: TGTGCCAGCAGCCCATGGACAGGGGATACGCAGTATTTT.

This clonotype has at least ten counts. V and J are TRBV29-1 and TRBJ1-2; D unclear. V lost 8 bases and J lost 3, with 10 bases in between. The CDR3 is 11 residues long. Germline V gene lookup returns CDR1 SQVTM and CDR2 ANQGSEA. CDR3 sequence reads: CSFSGDYGYTF. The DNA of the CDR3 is TGCAGCTTCAGTGGGGACTATGGCTACACCTTC.

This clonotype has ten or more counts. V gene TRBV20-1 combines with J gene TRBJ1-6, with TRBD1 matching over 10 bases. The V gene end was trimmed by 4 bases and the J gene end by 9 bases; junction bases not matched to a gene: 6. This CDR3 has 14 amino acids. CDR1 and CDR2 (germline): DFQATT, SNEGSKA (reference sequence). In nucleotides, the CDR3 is TGCAGTGCTAAATTAGGGGACAGGGGTTCACCCCTCCACTTT. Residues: CSAKLGDRGSPLHF.

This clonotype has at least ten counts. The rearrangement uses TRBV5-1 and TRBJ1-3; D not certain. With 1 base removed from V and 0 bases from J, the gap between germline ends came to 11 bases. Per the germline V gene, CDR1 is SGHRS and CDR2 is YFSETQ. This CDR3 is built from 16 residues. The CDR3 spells CASSLLEASSGNTIYF. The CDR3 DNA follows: TGCGCCAGCAGCTTGTTAGAGGCGAGCTCTGGAAACACCATATATTTT.

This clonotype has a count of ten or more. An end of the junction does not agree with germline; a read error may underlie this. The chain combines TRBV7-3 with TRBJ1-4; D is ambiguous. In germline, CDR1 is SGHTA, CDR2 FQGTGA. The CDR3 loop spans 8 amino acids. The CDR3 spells CASSNGIF. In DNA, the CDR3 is TGTGCCAGCAGTAATGGGATTTTT.

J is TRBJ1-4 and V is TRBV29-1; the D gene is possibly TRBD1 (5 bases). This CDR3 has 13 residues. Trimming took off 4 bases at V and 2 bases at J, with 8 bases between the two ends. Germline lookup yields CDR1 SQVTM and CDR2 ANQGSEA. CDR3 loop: CSVGGTTNEKLFF. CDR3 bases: TGCAGCGTTGGTGGGACGACTAATGAAAAACTGTTTTTT. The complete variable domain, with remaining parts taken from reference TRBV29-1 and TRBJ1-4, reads SAVISQKPSRDICQRGTSLTIQCQVDSQVTMMFWYRQQPGQSLTLIATANQGSEATYESGFVIDKFPISRPNLTFSTLTVSNMSPEDSSIYLCSVGGTTNEKLFFGSGTQLSVL.

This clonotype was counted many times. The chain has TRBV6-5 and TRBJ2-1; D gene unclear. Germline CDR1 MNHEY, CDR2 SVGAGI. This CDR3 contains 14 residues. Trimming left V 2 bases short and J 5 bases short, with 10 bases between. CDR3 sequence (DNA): TGTGCCAGCAGTTACCGTGGCCGTAACAATGAGCAGTTCTTC. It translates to CASSYRGRNNEQFF.

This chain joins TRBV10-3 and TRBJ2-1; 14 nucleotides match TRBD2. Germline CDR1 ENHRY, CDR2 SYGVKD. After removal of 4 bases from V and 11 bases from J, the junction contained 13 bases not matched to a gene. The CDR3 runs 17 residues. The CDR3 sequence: CAISGGTSGGPDFKQFF. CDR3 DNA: TGTGCCATCAGTGGAGGGACTAGCGGGGGCCCGGATTTTAAGCAGTTCTTC.

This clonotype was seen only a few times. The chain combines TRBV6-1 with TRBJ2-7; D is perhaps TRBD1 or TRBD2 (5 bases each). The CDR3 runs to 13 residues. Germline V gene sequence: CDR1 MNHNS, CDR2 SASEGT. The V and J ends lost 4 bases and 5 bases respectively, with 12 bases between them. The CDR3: CASSGGVSHEQYF. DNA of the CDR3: TGTGCCAGCAGTGGAGGGGTATCGCACGAGCAGTACTTC.

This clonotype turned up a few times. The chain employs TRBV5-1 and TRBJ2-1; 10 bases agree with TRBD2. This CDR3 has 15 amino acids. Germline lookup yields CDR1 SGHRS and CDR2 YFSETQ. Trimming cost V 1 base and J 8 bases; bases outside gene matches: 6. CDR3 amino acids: CASSLQLAGSDEQFF. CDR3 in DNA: TGCGCCAGCAGCTTGCAACTAGCGGGGTCGGATGAGCAGTTCTTC. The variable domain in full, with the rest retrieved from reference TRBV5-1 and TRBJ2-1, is KAGVTQTPRYLIKTRGQQVTLSCSPISGHRSVSWYQQTPGQGLQFLFEYFSETQRNKGNFPGRFSGRQFSNSRSEMNVSTLELGDSALYLCASSLQLAGSDEQFFGPGTRLTVL.